This entry lists 27 T cell receptor beta chains sequenced from one sample in a study of CD8+CD57+ T cells in acquired aplastic anemia. The study profiled TCR beta VDJ and CDR3 using genomic DNA as template. One entry per CDR3 protein results from TCRdb running MiXCR on the reads. The sample has hundreds of thousands of distinct CDR3 sequences, approximately 33% seen once. Patients selected for sequencing had displayed CD8+CD57+ cell expansion by flow cytometry. Sample: sorted CD4+, CD8+, or CD8+CD57+ T cells (not recorded which) from PBMCs. These receptors all come from a human donor with aplastic anemia.

This clonotype was picked up one time. The CDR3 DNA follows: TGTGCCAGCAGCGGGAGGACAGGGAGCCACGAGCAGTACTTC. Its protein product is CASSGRTGSHEQYF. The rearrangement joins TRBV9 to TRBJ2-7, with 8 bases fitting TRBD1. The CDR3 runs 14 residues. From germline, CDR1 is SGDLS and CDR2 YYNGEE. Trimming cost V 3 bases and J 5 bases; bases outside gene matches: 7.

This clonotype was seen repeatedly, ten times or more. The V gene is TRBV19, the J gene TRBJ1-5, with 7 bases matching TRBD1. V was clipped by 8 bases and J by 3 bases; unmatched bases: 10. The CDR3 loop spans 15 amino acids. Germline values: CDR1 LNHDA, CDR2 SQIVND (reference sequence). The CDR3: CASRRQGLSNQPQHF. Written as DNA, the CDR3 is TGTGCCAGTCGCAGACAGGGACTTTCCAATCAGCCCCAGCATTTT.

In this sample, this clonotype turned up a few times. The chain uses TRBV9 and TRBJ2-5, with a possible D match to TRBD1 (5 bases). Per germline, CDR1 SGDLS and CDR2 YYNGEE. This CDR3 has 15 amino acids. Trimming took off 4 bases at V and 3 bases at J, with 16 bases between the two ends. The CDR3 protein is CASSRQSGQEETQYF. The CDR3, as DNA: TGTGCCAGCAGCAGACAGTCCGGGCAAGAAGAGACCCAGTACTTC.

As to this clonotype: One base away lies a much larger clone, so this may be a sequencing read error. V gene TRBV12-3 or TRBV12-4 combines with J gene TRBJ2-7, with 10 positions matching TRBD1. The CDR3 is 15 residues long. Here the CDR3 reads CASGLTGTGEYEQYF. The CDR3 DNA reads as TGTGCCAGCGGTTTAACGGGGACAGGGGAGTACGAGCAGTACTTC.

V gene TRBV6-4 combines with J gene TRBJ1-1; 12 nucleotides line up with TRBD1. Trimming removed 4 bases from V and 10 bases from J; junction bases left unmatched: 10. The CDR3 is made up of 15 amino acids. The germline V gene has CDR1 MRHNA and CDR2 SNTAGT. The CDR3 bases are TGTGCCAGCAGTGTATCCGGGACAGGGGGCCTAAGAGCTTTCTTT. The encoded protein is CASSVSGTGGLRAFF.

The V call is TRBV20-1, the J call TRBJ2-3; 7 bases match TRBD2. The CDR3 extends over 15 amino acids. Per the germline V gene, CDR1 is DFQATT and CDR2 is SNEGSKA (reference sequence). V trimming: 6 bases; J trimming: 2 bases; junction bases outside the gene matches: 11. CDR3 in amino acids: CSAKPVAGLTDTQYF. The CDR3 nucleotides read TGCAGTGCAAAACCCGTAGCGGGCCTCACAGATACGCAGTATTTT.

The chain uses TRBV11-1 and TRBJ2-1; 15 bases are shared with TRBD2. Germline loops: CDR1 SGHAT, CDR2 FQDESV (reference sequence). V shed 5 bases and J 9 bases; nucleotides not matched to a gene: 2. CDR3 length: 14 residues. CDR3 amino acids: CASSGLAGGIEQFF. The CDR3 nucleotides read TGTGCCAGCAGCGGACTAGCGGGGGGGATTGAGCAGTTCTTC.

V gene TRBV20-1 combines with J gene TRBJ2-7, with D possibly called TRBD1 or TRBD2 (5 bases each). The CDR3 length is 12 residues. Germline V lookup: CDR1 DFQATT, CDR2 SNEGSKA (reference sequence). CDR3 loop: CRGGPSSYEQYF. For the CDR3, the DNA is TGCCGGGGCGGCCCCAGCTCCTACGAGCAGTACTTC.

With regard to this clonotype: No conserved phenylalanine or tryptophan ends this CDR3, so it is likely a read error. The J gene is TRBJ2-7, the V gene TRBV5-1, with D tentatively TRBD2 (5 bases). This CDR3 has 15 residues. V dropped 0 bases and J dropped 6 bases, with 16 bases sitting between them. Germline V gives CDR1 SGHRS, CDR2 YFSETQ. The CDR3 loop reads CASSLEGGPAIEQYL. CDR3 nucleotides: TGCGCCAGCAGCTTGGAAGGAGGTCCCGCAATCGAGCAGTACCTC.

The V and J genes are TRBV9 and TRBJ1-3; the match to TRBD1 covers 7 bases. The CDR3 extends over 19 amino acids. In germline, CDR1 is SGDLS, CDR2 YYNGEE. V lost 2 bases, J lost 0 bases, and 14 bases stayed unmatched. CDR3 loop: CASSVMGEGAFFSGNTIYF. Written as DNA, the CDR3 is TGTGCCAGCAGCGTCATGGGCGAGGGGGCGTTCTTCTCTGGAAACACCATATATTTT.

With respect to this clonotype: Here the CDR3 omits its conserved ending phenylalanine or tryptophan, so a read error is the likely source. This chain uses TRBV11-2 with TRBJ2-7; TRBD1 might be the D (6 bases). Germline lookup yields CDR1 SGHAT and CDR2 FQNNGV. This CDR3 is built from 16 residues. V was pared by 2 bases and J by 1 base, with 15 bases between. The CDR3, as DNA: TGTGCCAGCAGCTTACAGACACGGACAGTATCCTACGAGCAGTACCTC. Protein product: CASSLQTRTVSYEQYL.

This clonotype was seen repeatedly, ten times or more. V gene TRBV20-1 combines with J gene TRBJ2-3; no clear D gene. In germline, CDR1 is DFQATT, CDR2 SNEGSKA (reference sequence). Trimming removed 3 bases at V and 5 bases at J, with 15 bases between. The CDR3 spans 14 residues. CDR3 region: CSASLSGWLDTQYF. As DNA, the CDR3 is TGCAGTGCTAGCTTGTCCGGGTGGTTAGATACGCAGTATTTT.

The chain combines TRBV19 with TRBJ2-7, with 8 bases that match TRBD1. V lost 6 bases and J lost 6; bases outside the gene matches: 7. CDR3 length: 13 residues. CDR1 LNHDA and CDR2 SQIVND come from the germline V gene (reference sequence). CDR3 region: CASRPGGLSEQYF. The DNA of the CDR3 is TGTGCCAGTAGGCCAGGGGGCTTGAGCGAGCAGTACTTC.

The sample holds many counts of this clonotype. The chain carries TRBV24-1 and TRBJ2-3; perhaps TRBD1 as D (5 bases). The V gene's germline CDR1 is KGHDR and CDR2 SFDVKD. V was pared by 3 bases and J by 3 bases, with 9 bases between. CDR3 length: 14 amino acids. The CDR3 sequence: CATSDTGHTDTQYF. The CDR3 coding sequence is TGTGCCACCAGTGATACCGGACATACAGATACGCAGTATTTT.

This clonotype came up many times. This chain connects TRBV29-1 to TRBJ1-1, with 8 bases that match TRBD1. V dropped 2 bases and J dropped 2; count of bases not matched to a gene: 1. The CDR3 loop spans 13 amino acids. CDR1 is SQVTM, CDR2 ANQGSEA, per germline. The CDR3 region has the DNA TGCAGCGTTGAAACAGGGGGAAACACTGAAGCTTTCTTT. Amino acids: CSVETGGNTEAFF.

A remark on this clonotype: A much larger clone lies one base from this, so it may be a read error. The CDR3 does not end in the conserved phenylalanine or tryptophan, so this is likely a read error. The V gene is TRBV20-1, the J gene TRBJ2-7, with D possibly TRBD1 on 6 matching bases. The CDR3 consists of 12 residues. Germline CDR1 and CDR2: DFQATT and SNEGSKA (reference sequence). V was clipped by 3 bases and J by 2 bases, with 8 bases between them. The CDR3, as DNA: TGCAGTGCTAGCAAGGGGGCCTACGAGCAGTACTCC. This gives the protein CSASKGAYEQYS.

This clonotype was seen at least ten times. This chain uses TRBV24-1 with TRBJ2-1; D may be TRBD2 (6 bases). CDR1 and CDR2 (germline): KGHDR, SFDVKD. V was clipped by 7 bases and J by 0 bases, with 12 bases between them. The CDR3 sequence is 15 residues long. CDR3 in DNA: TGTGCCACCAGGGGAGGCAGCAGCTCCTACAATGAGCAGTTCTTC. Translation: CATRGGSSSYNEQFF.

This chain connects TRBV7-2 to TRBJ2-3; the match to TRBD2 covers 12 bases. The CDR3 loop spans 15 amino acids. Germline CDR1 SGHTA, CDR2 FQGNSA. Trimming removed 6 bases from V and 8 bases from J; junction bases left unmatched: 9. Here the CDR3 reads CASSPSGGVQGTQYF. CDR3 in DNA: TGTGCCAGCAGTCCTAGCGGGGGGGTCCAGGGTACGCAGTATTTT.

In its sample, this clonotype was seen many times. This chain uses TRBV7-8 with TRBJ2-7; 9 nucleotides match TRBD1. The CDR3 length is 16 residues. CDR1 is SGHVS and CDR2 is FQNEAQ in the germline V gene. J lost 3 bases, V lost 1 base, and 7 bases had no gene match. CDR3 amino acids: CASSLVPGQGIYEQYF. The CDR3 nucleotides read TGTGCCAGCAGCTTAGTTCCCGGACAGGGGATCTACGAGCAGTACTTC.

In the case of this clonotype: One base away lies a much larger clone, so this may be a sequencing read error. The V gene is TRBV20-1, the J gene TRBJ2-7; 11 bases line up with TRBD2. The germline gives CDR1 DFQATT, CDR2 SNEGSKA (reference sequence). This CDR3 is 15 amino acids long. V shed 3 bases, J shed 3 bases, and the junction held 7 bases outside the gene matches. Written as DNA, the CDR3 is TGCAGTGCTAGTGGCGGGACTAGCGGAAACTACGAGCAGTACTTC. This codes for CSASGGTSGNYEQYF.

The sample holds many counts of this clonotype. Its ends do not fully match the called genes, so a read error is possible. The chain carries TRBV2 and TRBJ1-2, with D hard to call. This CDR3 spans 13 amino acids. Germline V gives CDR1 SNHLY, CDR2 FYNNEI. This chain's CDR3 is CASSDGESYGYTF. The CDR3 nucleotides are TGTGCCAGTAGTGACGGAGAGAGCTATGGCTACACCTTC.

This clonotype has only one observation. The chain joins TRBV24-1 to TRBJ2-5; D may be TRBD1 or TRBD2 (5 bases each). The CDR3 contains 15 residues. CDR1 KGHDR and CDR2 SFDVKD come from the germline V gene. Trimming removed 3 bases at V and 1 base at J, with 11 bases between. CDR3 in DNA: TGTGCCACCAGTGATGTACGGGACGCCCAAGAGACCCAGTACTTC. Translating gives CATSDVRDAQETQYF.

The CDR3: CASSRDNGNEKLFF. The CDR3 bases are TGTGCCAGCTCAAGGGACAACGGAAATGAAAAACTGTTTTTT. The chain combines TRBV18 with TRBJ1-4; D is possibly TRBD1 (6 bases). Trimming cost V 5 bases and J 5 bases, with 12 bases left between them. In germline, CDR1 is KGHSH, CDR2 LQKENI. This CDR3 is 14 amino acids long.

As for this clonotype: A read error is possible here, since a much larger clone lies one base away. V and J are TRBV2 and TRBJ1-3, with D unclear. The germline CDR1 and CDR2 sequences are SNHLY and FYNNEI. The CDR3 is made up of 16 amino acids. The CDR3 loop is CASSDMGLARGDTIYF. The CDR3 DNA follows: TGTGCCAGCAGTGACATGGGCCTGGCTCGTGGAGACACCATATATTTT.

In its sample, this clonotype was seen many times. The chain joins TRBV29-1 to TRBJ2-3; a weak D match, TRBD2 (5 bases). Germline lookup yields CDR1 SQVTM and CDR2 ANQGSEA. CDR3 length: 13 amino acids. DNA of the CDR3: TGCAGTGTGAGCGGAGCTAGCACAGATACGCAGTATTTT. Its translation is CSVSGASTDTQYF.

This clonotype turned up a few times. This may arise from a read error, as a much more abundant clone is one base away. The rearrangement joins TRBV2 to TRBJ1-3; D perhaps matches TRBD1 (5 bases). The CDR3 is 12 residues long. Germline CDR1 and CDR2: SNHLY and FYNNEI. This CDR3 reads CASSGLGPLLDF. Here the CDR3 DNA reads TGTGCCAGCAGTGGATTGGGACCCTTATTGGATTTT.

This clonotype came up a few times. This chain links TRBV7-6 with TRBJ2-1, with 10 bases fitting TRBD1. V shed 1 base, J shed 3 bases, and the junction held 3 bases outside the gene matches. Germline lookup yields CDR1 SGHVS and CDR2 FNYEAQ. The CDR3 has 16 amino acids. For the CDR3, the DNA is TGTGCCAGCAGCTTAGGGGGACAGGGGAACTACAATGAGCAGTTCTTC. Protein product: CASSLGGQGNYNEQFF.